This T cell receptor beta chain was retrieved from a study of metastatic and nonmetastatic thyroid tumors. Study context: Repertoires from blood and tumor or nodule tissue of malignant and benign thyroid patients were compared.

Methods used by the authors: Variation in CDR3 across clinicopathological groups served as the basis for constructing a distant-metastasis classifier in papillary thyroid cancer. MiXCR was used by TCRdb to re-call the PCR reads. TCRdb's processing, not the authors', yielded these V and J calls. This sample has about 15,000 clones, with around 25% found just once. There were no patients who had received any treatment before thyroid surgery. This clone was observed a few times. One end of the junction varies from germline; a read error may be responsible. CDR1 and CDR2 (germline): ENHRY, SYGVKD. The CDR3 has 14 residues.

This chain joins TRBV10-3 and TRBJ2-7, with TRBD2 as a possible D gene (6 bases). The sequence was collected from a female donor with papillary thyroid cancer or a benign thyroid nodule (not recorded which). Some clones in this sample may be carry-over from other donors' samples. Sequences were obtained from tumor tissue. CDR3 nucleotides: TGTGCCCTCAGGAGGGGAGATTGGTCCTACGAGCAGTACTTC. Encoded protein: CALRRGDWSYEQYF.